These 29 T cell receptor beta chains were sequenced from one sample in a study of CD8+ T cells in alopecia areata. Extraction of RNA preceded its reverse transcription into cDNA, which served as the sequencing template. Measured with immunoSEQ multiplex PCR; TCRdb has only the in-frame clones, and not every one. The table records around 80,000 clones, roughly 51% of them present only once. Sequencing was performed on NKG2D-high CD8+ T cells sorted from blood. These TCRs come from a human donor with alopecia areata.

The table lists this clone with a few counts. The DNA of the CDR3 is TGCAGCGTTGAAGATCTTCAGGGGAGCTCCTACAATGAGCAGTTCTTC. It yields the protein CSVEDLQGSSYNEQFF. The genes are TRBV29-1 and TRBJ2-1; D may be TRBD1 (6 bases). This CDR3 comprises 16 residues. V was cut by 0 bases and J by 0 bases, with 12 bases left in between. Germline V gene sequence: CDR1 SQVTM, CDR2 ANQGSEA.

Written as DNA, the CDR3 is TGTGCCAGCAGCTTAGTCGGCCTCCGCGGGTTTGATACGCAGTATTTT. Translating it yields CASSLVGLRGFDTQYF. This chain links TRBV7-9 with TRBJ2-3, with D possibly matching TRBD2 (5 bases). Germline assignment: CDR1 SEHNR and CDR2 FQNEAQ (reference sequence). V gave up 1 base and J gave up 6 bases, with 17 bases separating them. CDR3 length equals 16 residues.

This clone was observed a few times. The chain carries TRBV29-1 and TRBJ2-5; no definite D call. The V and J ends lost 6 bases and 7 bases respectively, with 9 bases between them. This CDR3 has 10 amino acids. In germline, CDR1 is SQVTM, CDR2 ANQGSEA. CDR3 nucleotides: TGCAGCGTGTGGACGGCGACCCAGTACTTC. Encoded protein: CSVWTATQYF.

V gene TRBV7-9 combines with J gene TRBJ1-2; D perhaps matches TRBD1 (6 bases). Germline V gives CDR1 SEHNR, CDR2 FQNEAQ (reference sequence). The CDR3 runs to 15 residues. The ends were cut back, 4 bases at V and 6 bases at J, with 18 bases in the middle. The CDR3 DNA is TGTGCCAGCAGCTCACATCGACAGGTTGAGGATGGCTACACCTTC. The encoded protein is CASSSHRQVEDGYTF.

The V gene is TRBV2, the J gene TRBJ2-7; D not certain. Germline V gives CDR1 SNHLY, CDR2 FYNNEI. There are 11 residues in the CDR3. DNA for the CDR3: TGTGCCAGCAGTGAAGGCCCCCCTCAGGTCGTC. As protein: CASSEGPPQVV.

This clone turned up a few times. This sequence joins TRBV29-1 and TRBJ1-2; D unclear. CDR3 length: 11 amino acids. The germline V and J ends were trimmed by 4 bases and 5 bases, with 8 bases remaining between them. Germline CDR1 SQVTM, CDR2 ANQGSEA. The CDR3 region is CSVAGEYGYTF. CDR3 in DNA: TGCAGCGTTGCTGGGGAATATGGCTACACCTTC. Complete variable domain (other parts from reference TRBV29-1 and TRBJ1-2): SAVISQKPSRDICQRGTSLTIQCQVDSQVTMMFWYRQQPGQSLTLIATANQGSEATYESGFVIDKFPISRPNLTFSTLTVSNMSPEDSSIYLCSVAGEYGYTFGSGTRLTVV.

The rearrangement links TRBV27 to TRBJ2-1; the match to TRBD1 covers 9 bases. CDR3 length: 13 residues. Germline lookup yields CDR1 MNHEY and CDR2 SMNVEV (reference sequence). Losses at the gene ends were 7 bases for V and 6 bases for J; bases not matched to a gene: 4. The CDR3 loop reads CASTLGQGNEQFF. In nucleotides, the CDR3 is TGTGCCAGCACCCTGGGACAGGGCAATGAGCAGTTCTTC.

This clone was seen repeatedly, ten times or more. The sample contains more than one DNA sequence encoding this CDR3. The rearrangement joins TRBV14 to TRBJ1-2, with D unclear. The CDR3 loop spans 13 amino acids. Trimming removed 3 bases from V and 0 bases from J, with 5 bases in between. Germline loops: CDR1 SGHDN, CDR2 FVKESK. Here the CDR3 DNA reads TGTGCCAGCAGCCAGGGGACTAACTATGGCTACACCTTC. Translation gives CASSQGTNYGYTF.

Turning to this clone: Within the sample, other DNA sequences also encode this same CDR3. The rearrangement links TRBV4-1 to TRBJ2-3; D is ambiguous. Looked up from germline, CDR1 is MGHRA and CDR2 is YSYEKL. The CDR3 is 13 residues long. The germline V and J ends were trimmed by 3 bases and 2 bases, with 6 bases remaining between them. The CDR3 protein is CASSQGLTDTQYF. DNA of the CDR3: TGCGCCAGCAGCCAGGGCCTCACAGATACGCAGTATTTT.

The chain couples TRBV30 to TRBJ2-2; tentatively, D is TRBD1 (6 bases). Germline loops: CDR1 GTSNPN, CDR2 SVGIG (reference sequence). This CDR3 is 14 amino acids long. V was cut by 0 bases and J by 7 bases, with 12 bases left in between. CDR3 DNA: TGTGCCTGGAGTGTGATGGGGGCAGGCGGGGAGCTGTTTTTT. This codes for CAWSVMGAGGELFF.

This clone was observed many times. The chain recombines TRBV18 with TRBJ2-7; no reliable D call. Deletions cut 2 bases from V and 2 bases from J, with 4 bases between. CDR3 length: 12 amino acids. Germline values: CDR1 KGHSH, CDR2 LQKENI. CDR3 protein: CASSPTAYEQYF. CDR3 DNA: TGTGCCAGCTCACCAACGGCCTACGAGCAGTACTTC.

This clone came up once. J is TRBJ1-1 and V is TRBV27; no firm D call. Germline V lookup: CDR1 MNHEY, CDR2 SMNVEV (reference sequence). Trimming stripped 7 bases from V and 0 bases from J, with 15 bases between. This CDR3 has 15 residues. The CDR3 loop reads CASTPSGSMNTEAFF. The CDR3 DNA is TGTGCCAGCACCCCCTCGGGGTCCATGAACACTGAAGCTTTCTTT.

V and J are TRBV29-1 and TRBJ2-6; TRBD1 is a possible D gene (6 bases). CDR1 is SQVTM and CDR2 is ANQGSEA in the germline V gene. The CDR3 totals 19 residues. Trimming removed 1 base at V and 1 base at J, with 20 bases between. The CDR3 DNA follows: TGCAGCGTTGAAGGGACAGCACGAGACGGGGTGTCTGGGGCCAACGTCCTGACTTTC. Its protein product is CSVEGTARDGVSGANVLTF.

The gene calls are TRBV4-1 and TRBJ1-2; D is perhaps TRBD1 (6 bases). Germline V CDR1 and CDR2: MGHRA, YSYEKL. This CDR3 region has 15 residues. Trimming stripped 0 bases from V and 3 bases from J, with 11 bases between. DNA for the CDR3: TGCGCCAGCAGCCAAGAACGGGGGGGCGACTATGGCTACACCTTC. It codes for CASSQERGGDYGYTF.

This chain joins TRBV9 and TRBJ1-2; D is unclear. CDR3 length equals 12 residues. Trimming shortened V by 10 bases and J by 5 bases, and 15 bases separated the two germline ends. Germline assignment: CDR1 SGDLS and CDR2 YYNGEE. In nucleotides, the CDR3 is TGTGCCTCTCACTCGGACTTGTATGGCTACACCTTC. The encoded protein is CASHSDLYGYTF.

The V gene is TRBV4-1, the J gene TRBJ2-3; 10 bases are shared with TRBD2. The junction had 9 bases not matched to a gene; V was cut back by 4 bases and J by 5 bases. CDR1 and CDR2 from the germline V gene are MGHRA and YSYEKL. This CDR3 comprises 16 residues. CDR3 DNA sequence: TGCGCCAGCAGCCCCCGGCTAGCGGGGGCCCTAGATACGCAGTATTTT. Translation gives CASSPRLAGALDTQYF.

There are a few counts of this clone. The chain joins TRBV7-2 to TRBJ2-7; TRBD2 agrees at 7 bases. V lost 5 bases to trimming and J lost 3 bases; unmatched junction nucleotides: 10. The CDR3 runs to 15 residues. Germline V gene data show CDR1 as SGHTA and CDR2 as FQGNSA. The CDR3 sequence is CASSDPASGNYEQYF. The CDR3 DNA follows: TGTGCCAGCAGCGACCCCGCTAGCGGAAACTACGAGCAGTACTTC.

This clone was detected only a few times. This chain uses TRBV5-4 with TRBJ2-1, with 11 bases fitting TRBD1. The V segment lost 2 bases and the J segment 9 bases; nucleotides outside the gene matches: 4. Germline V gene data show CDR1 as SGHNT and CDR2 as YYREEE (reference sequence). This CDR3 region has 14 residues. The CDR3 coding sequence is TGTGCCAGCAGCTTCGGGACAGGGGGGGGTGAGCAGTTCTTC. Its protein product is CASSFGTGGGEQFF.

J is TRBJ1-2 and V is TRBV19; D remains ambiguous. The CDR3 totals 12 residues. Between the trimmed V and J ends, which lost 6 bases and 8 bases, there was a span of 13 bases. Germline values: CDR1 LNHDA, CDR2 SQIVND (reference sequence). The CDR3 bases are TGTGCCAGTAGAGCCGACTGGAGAGGCTACACCTTC. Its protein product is CASRADWRGYTF.

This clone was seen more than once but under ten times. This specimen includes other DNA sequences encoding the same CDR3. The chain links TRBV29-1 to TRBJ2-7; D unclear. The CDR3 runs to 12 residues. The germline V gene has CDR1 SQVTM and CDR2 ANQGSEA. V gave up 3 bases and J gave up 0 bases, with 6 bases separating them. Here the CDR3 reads CSVDGSSYEQYF. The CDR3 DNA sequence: TGCAGCGTTGATGGCAGCTCCTACGAGCAGTACTTC.

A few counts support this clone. CDR3 protein: CASSLSGPRLEQYF. The CDR3 DNA sequence: TGTGCCAGCAGTTTATCGGGCCCCCGTTTAGAGCAGTACTTC. This sequence joins TRBV27 and TRBJ2-7; D not resolved. V was pared by 0 bases and J by 7 bases, with 13 bases between. The CDR3 is made up of 14 amino acids. CDR1 is MNHEY, CDR2 SMNVEV, per germline (reference sequence).

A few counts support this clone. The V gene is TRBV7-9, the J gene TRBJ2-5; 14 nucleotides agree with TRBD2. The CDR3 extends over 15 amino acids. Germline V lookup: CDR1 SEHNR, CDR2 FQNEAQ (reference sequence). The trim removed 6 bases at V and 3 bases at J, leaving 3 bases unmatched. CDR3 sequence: CASSWGLAGEETQYF. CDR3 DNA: TGTGCCAGCAGTTGGGGACTAGCGGGAGAAGAGACCCAGTACTTC.

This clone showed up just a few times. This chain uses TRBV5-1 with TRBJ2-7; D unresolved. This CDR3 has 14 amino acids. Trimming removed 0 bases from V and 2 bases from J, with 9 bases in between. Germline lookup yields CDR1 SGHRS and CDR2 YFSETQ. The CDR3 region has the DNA TGCGCCAGCAGCTTGGATTCAGATCCCTACGAGCAGTACTTC. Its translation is CASSLDSDPYEQYF. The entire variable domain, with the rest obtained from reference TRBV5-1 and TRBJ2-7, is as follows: KAGVTQTPRYLIKTRGQQVTLSCSPISGHRSVSWYQQTPGQGLQFLFEYFSETQRNKGNFPGRFSGRQFSNSRSEMNVSTLELGDSALYLCASSLDSDPYEQYFGPGTRLTVT.

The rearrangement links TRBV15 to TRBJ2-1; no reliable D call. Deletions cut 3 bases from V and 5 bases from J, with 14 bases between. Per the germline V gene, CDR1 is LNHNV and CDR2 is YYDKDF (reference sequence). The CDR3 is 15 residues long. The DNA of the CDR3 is TGTGCCACCAGCAGTCGATTGGGTACGAACAATGAGCAGTTCTTC. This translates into CATSSRLGTNNEQFF.

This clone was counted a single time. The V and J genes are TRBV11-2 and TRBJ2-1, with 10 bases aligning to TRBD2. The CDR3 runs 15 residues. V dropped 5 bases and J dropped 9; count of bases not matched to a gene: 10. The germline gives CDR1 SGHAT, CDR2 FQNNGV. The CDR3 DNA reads TGTGCCAGCAGCCCGCGGGGAGCGGGGGGGTTTGAGCAGTTCTTC. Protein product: CASSPRGAGGFEQFF.

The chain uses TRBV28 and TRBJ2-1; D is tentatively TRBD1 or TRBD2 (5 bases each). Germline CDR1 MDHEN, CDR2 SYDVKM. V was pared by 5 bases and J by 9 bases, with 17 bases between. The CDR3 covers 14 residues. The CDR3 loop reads CASSPSRAGTEQFF. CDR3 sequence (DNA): TGTGCCAGCAGTCCCTCACGAGCCGGGACTGAGCAGTTCTTC.

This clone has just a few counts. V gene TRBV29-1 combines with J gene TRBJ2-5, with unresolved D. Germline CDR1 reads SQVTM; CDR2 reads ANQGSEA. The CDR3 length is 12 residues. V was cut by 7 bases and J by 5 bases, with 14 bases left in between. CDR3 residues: CSATRLEETQYF. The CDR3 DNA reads TGCAGCGCGACCCGATTGGAGGAGACCCAGTACTTC.

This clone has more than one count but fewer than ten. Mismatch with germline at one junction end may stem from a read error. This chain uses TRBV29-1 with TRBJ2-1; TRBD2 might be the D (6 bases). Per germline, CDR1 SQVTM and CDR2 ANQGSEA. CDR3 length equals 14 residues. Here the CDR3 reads CSFEGTSRYNEQFF. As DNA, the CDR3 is TGCAGCTTTGAGGGAACTAGCCGATACAATGAGCAGTTCTTC.

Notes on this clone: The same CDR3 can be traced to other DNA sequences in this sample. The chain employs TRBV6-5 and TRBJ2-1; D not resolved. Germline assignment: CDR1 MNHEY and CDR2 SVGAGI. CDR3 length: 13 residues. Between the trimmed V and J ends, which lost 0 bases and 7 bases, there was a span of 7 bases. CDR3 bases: TGTGCCAGCAGTTACTCGGTAGGAAATGAGCAGTTCTTC. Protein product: CASSYSVGNEQFF.